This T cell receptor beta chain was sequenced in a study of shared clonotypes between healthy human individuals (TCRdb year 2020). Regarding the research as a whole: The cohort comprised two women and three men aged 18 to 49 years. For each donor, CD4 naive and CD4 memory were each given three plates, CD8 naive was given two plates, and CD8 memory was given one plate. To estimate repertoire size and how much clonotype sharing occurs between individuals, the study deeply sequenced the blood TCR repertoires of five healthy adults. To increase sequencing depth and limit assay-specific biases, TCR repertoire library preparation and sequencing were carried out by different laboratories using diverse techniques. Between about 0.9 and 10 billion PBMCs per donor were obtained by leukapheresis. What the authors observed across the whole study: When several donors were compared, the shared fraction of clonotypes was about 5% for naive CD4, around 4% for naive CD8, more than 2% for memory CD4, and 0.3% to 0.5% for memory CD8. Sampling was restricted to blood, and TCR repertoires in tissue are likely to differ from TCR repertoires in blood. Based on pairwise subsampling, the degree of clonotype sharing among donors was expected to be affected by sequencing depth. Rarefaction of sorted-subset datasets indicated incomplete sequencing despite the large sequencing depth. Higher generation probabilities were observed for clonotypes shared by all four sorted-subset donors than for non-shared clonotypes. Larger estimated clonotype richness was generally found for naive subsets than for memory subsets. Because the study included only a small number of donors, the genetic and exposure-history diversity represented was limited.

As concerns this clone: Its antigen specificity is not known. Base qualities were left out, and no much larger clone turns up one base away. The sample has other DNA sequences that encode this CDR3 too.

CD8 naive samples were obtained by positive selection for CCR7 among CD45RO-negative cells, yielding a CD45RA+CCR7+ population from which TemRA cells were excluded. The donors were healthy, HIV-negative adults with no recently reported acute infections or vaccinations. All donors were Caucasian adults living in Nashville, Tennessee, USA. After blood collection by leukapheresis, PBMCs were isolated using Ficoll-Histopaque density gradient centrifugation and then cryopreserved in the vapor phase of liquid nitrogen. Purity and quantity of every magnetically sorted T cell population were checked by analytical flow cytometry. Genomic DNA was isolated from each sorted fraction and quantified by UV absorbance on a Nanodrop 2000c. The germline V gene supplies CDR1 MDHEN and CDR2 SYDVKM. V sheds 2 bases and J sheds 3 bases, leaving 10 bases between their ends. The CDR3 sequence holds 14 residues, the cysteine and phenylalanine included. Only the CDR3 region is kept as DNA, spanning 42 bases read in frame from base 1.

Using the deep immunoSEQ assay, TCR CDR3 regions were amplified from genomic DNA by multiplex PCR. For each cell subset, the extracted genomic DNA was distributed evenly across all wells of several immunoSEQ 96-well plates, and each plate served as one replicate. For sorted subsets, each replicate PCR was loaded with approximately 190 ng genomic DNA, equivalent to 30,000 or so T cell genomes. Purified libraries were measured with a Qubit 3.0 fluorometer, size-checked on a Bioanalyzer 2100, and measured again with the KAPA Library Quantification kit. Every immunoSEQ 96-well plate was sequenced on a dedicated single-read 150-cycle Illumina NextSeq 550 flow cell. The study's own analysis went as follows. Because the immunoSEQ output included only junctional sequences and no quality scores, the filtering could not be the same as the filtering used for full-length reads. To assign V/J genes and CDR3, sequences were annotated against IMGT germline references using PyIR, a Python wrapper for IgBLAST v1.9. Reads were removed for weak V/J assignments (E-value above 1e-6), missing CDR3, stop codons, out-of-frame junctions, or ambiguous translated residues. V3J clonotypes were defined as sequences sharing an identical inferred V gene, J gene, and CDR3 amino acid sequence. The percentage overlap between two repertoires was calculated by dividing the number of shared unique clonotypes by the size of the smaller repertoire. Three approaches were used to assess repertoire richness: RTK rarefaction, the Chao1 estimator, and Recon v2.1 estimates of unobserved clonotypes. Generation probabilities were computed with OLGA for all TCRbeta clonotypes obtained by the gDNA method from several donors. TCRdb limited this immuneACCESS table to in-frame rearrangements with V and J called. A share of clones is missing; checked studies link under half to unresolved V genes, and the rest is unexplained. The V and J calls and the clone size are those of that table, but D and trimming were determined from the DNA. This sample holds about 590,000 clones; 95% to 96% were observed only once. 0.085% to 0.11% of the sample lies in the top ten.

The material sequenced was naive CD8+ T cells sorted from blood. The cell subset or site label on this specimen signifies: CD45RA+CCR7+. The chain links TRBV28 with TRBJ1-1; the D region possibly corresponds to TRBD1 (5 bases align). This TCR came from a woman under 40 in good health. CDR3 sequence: CASSLTTGDTEAFF. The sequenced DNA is TGTGCCAGCAGTTTAACAACGGGGGACACTGAAGCTTTCTTT.